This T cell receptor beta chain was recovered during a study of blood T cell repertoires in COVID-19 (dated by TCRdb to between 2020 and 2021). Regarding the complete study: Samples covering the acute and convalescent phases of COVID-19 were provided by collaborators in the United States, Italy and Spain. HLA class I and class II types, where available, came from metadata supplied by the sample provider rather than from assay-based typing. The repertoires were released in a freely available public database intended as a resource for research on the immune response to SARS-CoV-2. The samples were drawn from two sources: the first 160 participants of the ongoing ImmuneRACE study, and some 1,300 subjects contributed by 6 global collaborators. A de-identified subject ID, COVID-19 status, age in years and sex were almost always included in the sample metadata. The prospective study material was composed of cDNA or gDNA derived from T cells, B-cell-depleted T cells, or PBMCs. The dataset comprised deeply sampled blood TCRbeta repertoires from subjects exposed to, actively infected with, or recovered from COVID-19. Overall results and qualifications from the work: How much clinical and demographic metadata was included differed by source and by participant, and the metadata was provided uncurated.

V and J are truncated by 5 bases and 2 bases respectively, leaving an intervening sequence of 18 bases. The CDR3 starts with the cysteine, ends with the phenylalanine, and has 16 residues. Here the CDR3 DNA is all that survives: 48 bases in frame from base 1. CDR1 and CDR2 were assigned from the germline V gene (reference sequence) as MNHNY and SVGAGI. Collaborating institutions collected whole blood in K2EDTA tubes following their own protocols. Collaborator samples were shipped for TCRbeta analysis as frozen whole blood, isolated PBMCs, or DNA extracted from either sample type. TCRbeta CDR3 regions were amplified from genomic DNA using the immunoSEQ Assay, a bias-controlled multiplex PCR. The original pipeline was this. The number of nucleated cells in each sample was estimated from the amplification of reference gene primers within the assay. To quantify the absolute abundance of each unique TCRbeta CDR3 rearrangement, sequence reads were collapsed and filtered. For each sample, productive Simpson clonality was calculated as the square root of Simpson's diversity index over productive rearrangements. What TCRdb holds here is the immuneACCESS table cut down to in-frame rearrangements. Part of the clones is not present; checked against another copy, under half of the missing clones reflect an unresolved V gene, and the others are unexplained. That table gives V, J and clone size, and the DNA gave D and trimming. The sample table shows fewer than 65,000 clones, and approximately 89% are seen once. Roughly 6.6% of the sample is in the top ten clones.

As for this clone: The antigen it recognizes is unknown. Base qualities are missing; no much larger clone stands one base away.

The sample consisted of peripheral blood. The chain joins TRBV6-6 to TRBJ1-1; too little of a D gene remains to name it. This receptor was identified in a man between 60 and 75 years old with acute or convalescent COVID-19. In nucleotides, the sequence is TGTGCCAGCAGTCAATTGGGGAGGGTGAGCAACACTGAAGCTTTCTTT. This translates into CASSQLGRVSNTEAFF.